The rows below give T cell receptor beta chains drawn from one sample of a study of shared clonotypes between healthy human individuals. Clones were sequenced by immunoSEQ multiplex PCR, and TCRdb holds only the in-frame ones, with some missing. Among about 2.3 million clones, 90% to 95% were seen once, and the ten largest hold under 0.45%. Material: naive CD4+ T cells from PBMCs. These receptors all stem from a man between 18 and 35 years old in good health. Some clones in this sample may be carry-over from other donors' samples. CDR3s include the opening cysteine and the closing phenylalanine or tryptophan. Each record gives: V gene, J gene, D gene, clone size, CDR3 DNA, CDR3 protein. D genes are given only for firm matches. The size of a clone is reported for some rows only, either as once, few or many, or as a class for expanded clones.

>TRBV4-3|TRBJ2-6|TRBD2|NA
TGCGCCAGCAGCCCCTCGAGCGGGGCAGGTGCAGGTGGGGCCAACGTCCTGACTTTC
CASSPSSGAGAGGANVLTF
>TRBV19|TRBJ2-2|NA|NA
TGTGCCAGTAGGGGCACCGGGGAGCTGTTTTTT
CASRGTGELFF
>TRBV7-2|TRBJ2-5|TRBD1|NA
TGTGCCAGCAAGGGGAACAGGGGGATTTTTGAGACCCAGTACTTC
CASKGNRGIFETQYF
>TRBV5-4|TRBJ1-3|NA|NA
TGTGCCAGCAGCGGAGGGGGGGTCGGAAACACCATATATTTT
CASSGGGVGNTIYF
>TRBV2|TRBJ2-3|NA|NA
TGTGCCAGCAGTGGAATCCAGTTCACAGATACGCAGTATTTT
CASSGIQFTDTQYF
>TRBV28|TRBJ1-4|NA|NA
TGTGCCAGCAGTTCTCCGGGAGCAACGAGGGAAAAACTGTTTTTT
CASSSPGATREKLFF
>TRBV11-2|TRBJ2-3|NA|NA
TGTGCCAGCAGCCCCCGCCGGGCGGACACAGATACGCAGTATTTT
CASSPRRADTDTQYF
>TRBV11-3|TRBJ2-2|NA|NA
TGTGCCAGCAGCTTGCGTCCCGGGGAGCTGTTTTTT
CASSLRPGELFF
>TRBV29-1|TRBJ1-1|TRBD1|NA
TGCAGCGTTCGGGACAGGGTGGGTAACACTGAAGCTTTCTTT
CSVRDRVGNTEAFF
>TRBV19|TRBJ2-1|NA|NA
TGTGCCAGTACCAATCGGGGCGGAGACTACAATGAGCAGTTCTTC
CASTNRGGDYNEQFF
>TRBV7-9|TRBJ1-2|NA|NA
TGTGCCAGCAGCTTACCGCTGAGAGCGGACTATGGCTACACCTTC
CASSLPLRADYGYTF
>TRBV28|TRBJ1-2|NA|NA
TGTGCCAGCAGAACAGGTGGGGGCGCTAACTATGGCTACACCTTC
CASRTGGGANYGYTF
>TRBV10-3|TRBJ2-6|TRBD1|NA
TGTGCCATCAGTGGCTCGCGGGGACAGGGATCATCTGGGGCCAACGTCCTGACTTTC
CAISGSRGQGSSGANVLTF
>TRBV5-1|TRBJ2-7|TRBD2|NA
TGCGCCAGCAGCCCAGAACTAGCGGGTGACAACGAGCAGTACTTC
CASSPELAGDNEQYF
>TRBV7-9|TRBJ2-7|NA|NA
TGTGCCAGCAGCCAGATCCAGGGCTACGAGCAGTACTTC
CASSQIQGYEQYF
>TRBV4-3|TRBJ2-6|TRBD1|once
TGCGCCAGCAGCCAAGCCGCACAGGGGGGTGTCTCTGGGGCCAACGTCCTGACTTTC
CASSQAAQGGVSGANVLTF
>TRBV20-1|TRBJ2-3|NA|NA
TGCAGTCCCAGACGAGCGAATACGCAGTATTTT
CSPRRANTQYF
>TRBV18|TRBJ1-4|NA|NA
TGTGCCAGCTCACCACCGTCGGGAACAACTAATGAAAAACTGTTTTTT
CASSPPSGTTNEKLFF
>TRBV28|TRBJ1-3|NA|NA
TGTGCCAGCAGTGGGAGGTTGGGGGGGACCTCTGGAAACACCATATATTTT
CASSGRLGGTSGNTIYF
>TRBV19|TRBJ2-3|TRBD2|NA
TGTGCCAGTAGTATAGGGTGGACTAGCGGGAGCTCTGATACGCAGTATTTT
CASSIGWTSGSSDTQYF
>TRBV11-3|TRBJ1-1|NA|NA
TGTGCCAGCAGCTTAGACCTAAACACTGAAGCTTTCTTT
CASSLDLNTEAFF
>TRBV11-3|TRBJ2-1|NA|NA
TGTGCCAGCAGCCTGGGAAGTAGCGGTCTCTACAATGAGCAGTTCTTC
CASSLGSSGLYNEQFF
>TRBV29-1|TRBJ2-7|NA|NA
TGCAGCGTTGCCCCGAACAGGGTCTCCTACGAGCAGTACTTC
CSVAPNRVSYEQYF
>TRBV7-9|TRBJ2-7|TRBD2|NA
TGTGCCAGCAGCCCAGGACTAGCGGGACCCGAGCAGTACTTC
CASSPGLAGPEQYF
>TRBV28|TRBJ2-1|NA|NA
TGTGCCAGCAACAAACGGGGGCGGGGCTACAATGAGCAGTTCTTC
CASNKRGRGYNEQFF
>TRBV7-9|TRBJ2-3|NA|NA
TGTGCCAGCAGCTTGCCCCAACCCGGGGTGTTCAGCACAGATACGCAGTATTTT
CASSLPQPGVFSTDTQYF
>TRBV5-1|TRBJ2-2|TRBD2|NA
TGCGCCAGCAGCTTGGAAGGCGGGAGGGTGTCCGGGGAGCTGTTTTTT
CASSLEGGRVSGELFF
>TRBV7-6|TRBJ1-1|NA|few
TGTGCCAGCAGCCCCCCTCCAGGGAAGTTAGCATGGGAGAACACTGAAGCTTTCTTT
CASSPPPGKLAWENTEAFF
>TRBV19|TRBJ2-7|TRBD1|NA
TGTGCCACAAGCCGGGACAGGGCCACCTACGAGCAGTACTTC
CATSRDRATYEQYF
>TRBV30|TRBJ2-1|TRBD1|NA
TGTGCCTGGTCTGAATTGGGACAGGGAGTTGTAGGGCAGTTCTTC
CAWSELGQGVVGQFF
>TRBV29-1|TRBJ2-1|TRBD2|NA
TGCAGCGGGGGACTAGCCTTCTACAATGAGCAGTTCTTC
CSGGLAFYNEQFF
>TRBV10-3|TRBJ2-3|TRBD1|NA
TGTGCCATCAGTCCTAAACAGGGGCAGGCGGGCACAGATACGCAGTATTTT
CAISPKQGQAGTDTQYF
>TRBV28|TRBJ1-2|NA|NA
TGTGCCAGCAGCCCCGTGGAGGGGGTATTGTATGGCTACACCTTC
CASSPVEGVLYGYTF
>TRBV6-1|TRBJ2-3|NA|NA
TGTGCCAGCAGGGAGACAGACCTTTGGGTGGATACGCAGTATTTT
CASRETDLWVDTQYF
>TRBV28|TRBJ2-7|TRBD1|NA
TGTGCCAGCAGCTTAGGACAGGGGGCAGGGGAGCAGTACTTC
CASSLGQGAGEQYF
>TRBV18|TRBJ2-7|NA|NA
TGTGCCAGCTCACCGTCTCTCCGGGGTGATCTCTACGAGCAGTACTTC
CASSPSLRGDLYEQYF
>TRBV11-3|TRBJ2-2|NA|NA
TGTGCCAGCAGCGGGCGAGTGACGGCGAACACCGGGGAGCTGTTTTTT
CASSGRVTANTGELFF
>TRBV9|TRBJ2-5|NA|NA
TGTGCCAGCAGCGTAGGCCCGGGCCAAGAGACCCAGTACTTC
CASSVGPGQETQYF
>TRBV2|TRBJ1-4|NA|NA
TGTGCCAGCAGTCCCCCCAGGGGAAAGAATGAAAAACTGTTTTTT
CASSPPRGKNEKLFF
>TRBV6-5|TRBJ2-1|NA|NA
TGTGCCAGCAGACGGCTTAGCGACAATGAGCAGTTCTTC
CASRRLSDNEQFF
>TRBV28|TRBJ2-1|TRBD1|NA
TGTGCCAGCACCCTTCCGGGACAGGGGGGTGATGAGCAGTTCTTC
CASTLPGQGGDEQFF
>TRBV15|TRBJ2-5|TRBD2|NA
TGTGCCACCAGCAAAGTCTTTCGGACTAGCGGACACGAAGAGACCCAGTACTTC
CATSKVFRTSGHEETQYF
>TRBV6-1|TRBJ1-4|NA|NA
TGTGCCAGCACCAACAGGATCGCTAATGAAAAACTGTTTTTT
CASTNRIANEKLFF
>TRBV28|TRBJ1-5|NA|NA
TGTGCCAGCGTTGACAGGTGGAGCAATCAGCCCCAGCATTTT
CASVDRWSNQPQHF
>TRBV11-3|TRBJ2-3|NA|NA
TGTGCCAGCAGCTCTAATAGCCAAGATACGCAGTATTTT
CASSSNSQDTQYF
>TRBV7-9|TRBJ2-5|NA|NA
TGTGCCAGCAGCTTAGGGGGAATTCATACAGAGACCCAGTACTTC
CASSLGGIHTETQYF
>TRBV28|TRBJ1-2|TRBD1|NA
TGTGCCAGCAGGGGACAGGCCCTCTATGGCTACACCTTC
CASRGQALYGYTF
>TRBV6-5|TRBJ2-2|TRBD2|NA
TGTGCCAGCAGTTACTTAGCGGGGAACACCGGGGAGCTGTTTTTT
CASSYLAGNTGELFF
>TRBV4-1|TRBJ2-5|NA|NA
TGCGCCAGCAGCCCCGACAGGTACCAAGAGACCCAGTACTTC
CASSPDRYQETQYF
>TRBV28|TRBJ1-1|TRBD1|NA
TGTGCCAGCACCTGGGGGGACAGGTTGGGCACTGAAGCTTTCTTT
CASTWGDRLGTEAFF
>TRBV25-1|TRBJ1-1|NA|once
TGTGCCAGCAGTGACCCTTCTCAACAGGGTTCCAACACTGAAGCTTTCTTT
CASSDPSQQGSNTEAFF
>TRBV27|TRBJ2-2|TRBD1|NA
TGTGCCAGCAACAACTACAGGGGGTTCGCGAACACCGGGGAGCTGTTTTTT
CASNNYRGFANTGELFF
>TRBV5-1|TRBJ2-7|TRBD1|few
TGCGCCAGCAGCCCCCGGGACAGGGGCTACGAGCAGTACTTC
CASSPRDRGYEQYF
>TRBV28|TRBJ1-4|NA|NA
TGTGCCAGCAGCTCCACGTCTGCAACTAATGAAAAACTGTTTTTT
CASSSTSATNEKLFF
>TRBV28|TRBJ2-1|NA|NA
TGTGCCAGCAGAGATGGGGTAGACAATGAGCAGTTCTTC
CASRDGVDNEQFF
>TRBV11-2|TRBJ1-1|TRBD1|few
TGTGCCAGCAGCGCGGGACAGACGAACACTGAAGCTTTCTTT
CASSAGQTNTEAFF
>TRBV6-5|TRBJ2-1|NA|NA
TGTGCCAGCAGTTACTTTTCCGCAGCGGGTGAGCAGTTCTTC
CASSYFSAAGEQFF
>TRBV19|TRBJ2-1|TRBD2|NA
TGTGCCAGTAGTATATTGCGGCTAGCGGGAAGCCATGAGCAGTTCTTC
CASSILRLAGSHEQFF
>TRBV11-1|TRBJ2-1|NA|NA
TGTGCCAGCAGCTCGAACCGGGACCCTAAGCAGTTCTTC
CASSSNRDPKQFF
>TRBV4-2|TRBJ1-1|NA|few
TGTGCCAGCAGCCAAGATCTACGGTTAGCTTTCTTT
CASSQDLRLAFF